This entry is about one T cell receptor beta chain. Its target is unknown. TCRdb's table, derived via immunoSEQ multiplex PCR, lists solely in-frame clones and lacks some. In the table there are about 53,000 clones, around nine tenths of which are singletons. The data are from a study of OX40 agonist ivuxolimab in advanced cancers. The study's findings and limits: Part of the nonresponder group also had normalized T-cell clonal expansion that was low.

Germline loops: CDR1 SGDLS, CDR2 YYNGEE. This CDR3 has 15 amino acids. The V gene end was trimmed by 0 bases and the J gene end by 6 bases; junction bases not matched to a gene: 6. The receptor comes from an adult with an advanced solid tumor such as melanoma, head and neck, liver or kidney cancer. The specimen comprised CD4+ or CD8+ T cells sorted from blood, sampled in a trial of the OX40 agonist ivuxolimab. The V gene is TRBV9, the J gene TRBJ2-3; TRBD1 aligns across 8 bases. The CDR3: CASSVGNRGVDTQYF. CDR3 nucleotides: TGTGCCAGCAGCGTAGGAAACAGGGGGGTGGATACGCAGTATTTT.